Below, 10 T cell receptor beta chains from the same sample are listed, as sequenced in a study of CD8 T cells in ankylosing spondylitis. Notes on the study in general: What appeared characteristic of ankylosing spondylitis blood was a TCR beta motif of fewer than ten highly homologous variants.

Their antigens remain unidentified. TCRdb ran MiXCR on the 5' RACE reads and lists one entry per CDR3 protein. The data contain 200,000 to 250,000 distinct CDR3 sequences, roughly 6.6% of them singletons. Sequencing input: blood, either unsorted or a sorted T cell fraction (not recorded which). These TCRs come from a male donor with ankylosing spondylitis.

The chain combines TRBV29-1 with TRBJ2-1; possibly TRBD2 for D (6 bases). The CDR3 has 13 amino acids. Germline lookup yields CDR1 SQVTM and CDR2 ANQGSEA. The germline V and J ends were trimmed by 7 bases and 7 bases, with 17 bases remaining between them. The CDR3 coding sequence is TGCAGCGCTGGACCGGGACTCCAAAATGAGCAGTTCTTC. Encoded protein: CSAGPGLQNEQFF.

In its sample, this clonotype was seen many times. The rearrangement joins TRBV29-1 to TRBJ1-2; weak D call: TRBD1 (5 bases). Germline V gives CDR1 SQVTM, CDR2 ANQGSEA. CDR3 length: 14 residues. V lost 7 bases and J 2 bases, leaving 17 bases between the germline ends. DNA of the CDR3: TGCAGCGCTTGGGGCGCTTCCTTCAACTATGGCTACACCTTC. Translating gives CSAWGASFNYGYTF.

Note on this clonotype: A read error may account for a junction end that differs from germline. The CDR3 here is CASSQDRLIF. The CDR3 region has the DNA TGCGCCAGCAGCCAAGATAGATTGATTTTC. The rearrangement links TRBV4-1 to TRBJ2-5; D call uncertain. Germline loops: CDR1 MGHRA, CDR2 YSYEKL. This CDR3 is 10 amino acids long.

The sample holds many counts of this clonotype. The genes are TRBV7-9 and TRBJ1-1; D is undetermined. The V gene's germline CDR1 is SEHNR and CDR2 FQNEAQ (reference sequence). V was cut by 0 bases and J by 7 bases, with 15 bases left in between. CDR3 length: 15 amino acids. The CDR3 sequence is CASSLAVGRLDEAFF. The DNA of the CDR3 is TGTGCCAGCAGCTTAGCAGTGGGTAGACTCGATGAAGCTTTCTTT.

This clonotype appeared many times. J is TRBJ1-3 and V is TRBV6-1, with D maybe TRBD1 (5 bases). V shed 8 bases and J shed 0 bases, with 20 bases lying between them. This CDR3 has 17 amino acids. Germline CDR1 reads MNHNS; CDR2 reads SASEGT. The CDR3 DNA sequence: TGTGCCAGCGCTGCCTATGTAGGGGTCGGCTCTGGAAACACCATATATTTT. As protein: CASAAYVGVGSGNTIYF.

This clonotype was recorded many times. This chain joins TRBV6-1 and TRBJ2-2; TRBD1 matches 7 bases. The CDR3 is made up of 16 amino acids. Germline V gene sequence: CDR1 MNHNS, CDR2 SASEGT. Trimming at V came to 2 bases and at J to 2 bases, leaving 5 bases not matched to a gene. The CDR3 DNA reads as TGTGCCAGCAGTGAATTCTGGACAGGCAACACCGGGGAGCTGTTTTTT. It specifies CASSEFWTGNTGELFF.

This clonotype was seen at least ten times. V gene TRBV20-1 combines with J gene TRBJ2-7, with no clear D. The germline CDR1 and CDR2 sequences are DFQATT and SNEGSKA (reference sequence). Trimming shortened V by 6 bases and J by 3 bases, and 15 bases separated the two germline ends. The CDR3 spans 13 residues. The CDR3 nucleotides are TGCAGTGCCATGGACCGCCTCTACTACGAGCAGTACTTC. Translation: CSAMDRLYYEQYF.

At least ten counts were recorded for this clonotype. The V gene is TRBV24-1, the J gene TRBJ1-2; D gene ambiguous. Trimming pared 5 bases from V and 5 bases from J, leaving 17 bases between. The length of the CDR3 is 15 residues. The germline V gene has CDR1 KGHDR and CDR2 SFDVKD. The CDR3 reads CATSGPTGDLYGYTF. CDR3 DNA sequence: TGTGCCACCAGTGGCCCGACGGGTGATTTATATGGCTACACCTTC.

The chain links TRBV6-1 to TRBJ2-7; no clear D gene. V was shortened by 4 bases and J by 2 bases, with 12 bases between the two germline ends. This CDR3 spans 14 amino acids. Germline V gene data show CDR1 as MNHNS and CDR2 as SASEGT. The CDR3 DNA reads as TGTGCCAGCAGTGCAAACAATCGCCCCTACGAGCAGTACTTC. The encoded protein is CASSANNRPYEQYF.

This clonotype was observed a handful of times. The chain carries TRBV10-3 and TRBJ2-7; TRBD1 matches at 10 bases. V was clipped by 4 bases and J by 6 bases; unmatched bases: 6. The CDR3 runs to 14 residues. The V gene's germline CDR1 is ENHRY and CDR2 SYGVKD. CDR3 in amino acids: CAISAPGQGFEQYF. The CDR3 DNA sequence: TGTGCCATCAGTGCCCCGGGACAGGGGTTCGAGCAGTACTTC.